This T cell receptor (beta chain) is drawn from a study of T cells in localized non-small cell lung cancer. This clone showed up just a few times. The antigen is not known. CDR3 length: 13 residues. V trimming: 6 bases; J trimming: 8 bases; junction bases outside the gene matches: 7. Assay: immunoSEQ multiplex PCR; the TCRdb copy retains only in-frame clones and omits some. The sample shows some 5,100 clones, 25% to 35% of them seen only once. Overall study findings and caveats: Paired adjacent lung recovered a median about 60 of the top 100 tumor clones. Sequencing was restricted to one tumor region; therefore, heterogeneity remains possible. Greater blood T cell density accompanied longer overall survival. Of the tissues analyzed, uninvolved adjacent lung showed maximal T cell clonality, greater than tumor.

This chain joins TRBV7-1 and TRBJ1-1; 9 bases are shared with TRBD1. TRBV7-1 is noted as an ORF with a role that remains uncertain. Sequenced here: lung tumor tissue, sampled before any cancer treatment. The sequence derives from a female donor of 60 years or more with stage I lung adenocarcinoma. In DNA, the CDR3 is TGTGCCAGCAGGCGCGGGACAGGGAAGGAAGCTTTCTTT. Protein sequence: CASRRGTGKEAFF.